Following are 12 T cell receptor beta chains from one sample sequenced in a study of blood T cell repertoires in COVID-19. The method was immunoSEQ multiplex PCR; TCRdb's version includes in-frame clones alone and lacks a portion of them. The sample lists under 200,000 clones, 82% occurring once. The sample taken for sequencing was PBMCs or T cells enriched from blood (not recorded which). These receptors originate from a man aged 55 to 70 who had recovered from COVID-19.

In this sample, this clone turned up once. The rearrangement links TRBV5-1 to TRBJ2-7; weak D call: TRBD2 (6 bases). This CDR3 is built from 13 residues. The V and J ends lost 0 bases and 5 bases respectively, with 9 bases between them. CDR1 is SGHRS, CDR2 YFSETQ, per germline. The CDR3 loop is CASSLGRRDEQYF. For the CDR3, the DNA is TGCGCCAGCAGCTTGGGGAGGAGGGACGAGCAGTACTTC.

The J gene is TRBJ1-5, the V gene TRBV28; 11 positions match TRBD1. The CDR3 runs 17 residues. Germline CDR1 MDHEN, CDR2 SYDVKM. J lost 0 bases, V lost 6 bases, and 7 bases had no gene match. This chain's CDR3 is CASRTDRGLVSNQPQHF. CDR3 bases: TGTGCCAGCAGAACGGACAGGGGGCTTGTTAGCAATCAGCCCCAGCATTTT.

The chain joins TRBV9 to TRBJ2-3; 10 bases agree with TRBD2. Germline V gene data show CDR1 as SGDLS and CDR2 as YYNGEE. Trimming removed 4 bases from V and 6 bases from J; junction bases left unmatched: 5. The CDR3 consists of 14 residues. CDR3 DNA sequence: TGTGCCAGCAGCTCTAGCGGGGGAGGTGATACGCAGTATTTT. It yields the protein CASSSSGGGDTQYF. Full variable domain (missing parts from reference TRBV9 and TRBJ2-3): DSGVTQTPKHLITATGQRVTLRCSPRSGDLSVYWYQQSLDQGLQFLIQYYNGEERAKGNILERFSAQQFPDLHSELNLSSLELGDSALYFCASSSSGGGDTQYFGPGTRLTVL.

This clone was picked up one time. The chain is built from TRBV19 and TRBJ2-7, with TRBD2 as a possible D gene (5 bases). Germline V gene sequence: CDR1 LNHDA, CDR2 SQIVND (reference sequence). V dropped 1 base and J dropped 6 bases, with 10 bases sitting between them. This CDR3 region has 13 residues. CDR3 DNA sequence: TGTGCCAGTAGTATAGCTAACAGCGGCGAGCAGTACTTC. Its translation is CASSIANSGEQYF.

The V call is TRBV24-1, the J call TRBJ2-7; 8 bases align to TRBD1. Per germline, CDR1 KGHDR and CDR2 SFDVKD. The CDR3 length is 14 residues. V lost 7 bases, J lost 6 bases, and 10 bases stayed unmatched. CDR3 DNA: TGTGCCACCAGCGGGACAGGCCTGTCCGGCGAGCAGTACTTC. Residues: CATSGTGLSGEQYF.

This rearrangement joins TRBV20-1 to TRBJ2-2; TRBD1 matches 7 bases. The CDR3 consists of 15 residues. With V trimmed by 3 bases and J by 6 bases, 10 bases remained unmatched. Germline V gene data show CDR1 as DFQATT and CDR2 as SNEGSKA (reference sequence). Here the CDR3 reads CSASRDSVGAGELFF. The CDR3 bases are TGCAGTGCTAGTCGGGACAGCGTAGGAGCCGGGGAGCTGTTTTTT.

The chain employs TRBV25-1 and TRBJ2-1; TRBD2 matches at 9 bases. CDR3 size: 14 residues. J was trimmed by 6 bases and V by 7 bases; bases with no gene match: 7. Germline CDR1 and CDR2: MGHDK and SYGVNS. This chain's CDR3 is CASNSGSWGNEQFF. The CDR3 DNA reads TGTGCCAGCAATAGCGGGAGTTGGGGCAATGAGCAGTTCTTC. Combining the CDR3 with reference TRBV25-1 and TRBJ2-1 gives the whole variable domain EADIYQTPRYLVIGTGKKITLECSQTMGHDKMYWYQQDPGMELHLIHYSYGVNSTEKGDLSSESTVSRIRTEHFPLTLESARPSHTSQYLCASNSGSWGNEQFFGPGTRLTVL.

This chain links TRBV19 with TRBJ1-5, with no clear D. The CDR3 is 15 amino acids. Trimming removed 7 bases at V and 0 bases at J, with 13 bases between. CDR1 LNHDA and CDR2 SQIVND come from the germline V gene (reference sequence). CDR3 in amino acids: CASNVRTDSNQPQHF. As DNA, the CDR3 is TGTGCCAGTAACGTGAGGACTGATAGCAATCAGCCCCAGCATTTT.

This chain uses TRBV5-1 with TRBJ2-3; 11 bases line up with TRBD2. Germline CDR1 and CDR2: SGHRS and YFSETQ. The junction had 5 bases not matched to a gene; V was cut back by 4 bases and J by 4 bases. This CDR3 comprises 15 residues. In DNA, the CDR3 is TGCGCCAGCAGCCTTAGCGGGGGGGCGGCAGATACGCAGTATTTT. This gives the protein CASSLSGGAADTQYF.

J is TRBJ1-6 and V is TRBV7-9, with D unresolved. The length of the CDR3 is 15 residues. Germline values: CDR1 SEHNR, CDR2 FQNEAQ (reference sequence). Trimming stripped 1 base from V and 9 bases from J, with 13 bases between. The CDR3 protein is CASSLGDGSSSPLHF. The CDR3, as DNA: TGTGCCAGCAGCTTAGGAGACGGGAGTAGTTCACCCCTCCACTTT.

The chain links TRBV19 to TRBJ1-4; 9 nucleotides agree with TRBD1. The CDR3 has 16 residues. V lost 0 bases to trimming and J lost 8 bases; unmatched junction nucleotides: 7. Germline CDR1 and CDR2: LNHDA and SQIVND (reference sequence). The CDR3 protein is CASSIDSGTGLEKLFF. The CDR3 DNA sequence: TGTGCCAGTAGTATAGACTCCGGGACAGGGCTAGAAAAACTGTTTTTT.

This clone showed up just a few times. The CDR3 DNA is TGTGCCAGCAGCCAGGGCGAATCCGGGTTAGGACAGGGGACCTACGAGCAGTACTTC. Translated: CASSQGESGLGQGTYEQYF. The rearrangement uses TRBV4-2 and TRBJ2-7; 9 bases map to TRBD1. The length of the CDR3 is 19 residues. Germline V lookup: CDR1 LGHNA, CDR2 YNFKEQ. V was clipped by 3 bases and J by 2 bases; unmatched bases: 17.